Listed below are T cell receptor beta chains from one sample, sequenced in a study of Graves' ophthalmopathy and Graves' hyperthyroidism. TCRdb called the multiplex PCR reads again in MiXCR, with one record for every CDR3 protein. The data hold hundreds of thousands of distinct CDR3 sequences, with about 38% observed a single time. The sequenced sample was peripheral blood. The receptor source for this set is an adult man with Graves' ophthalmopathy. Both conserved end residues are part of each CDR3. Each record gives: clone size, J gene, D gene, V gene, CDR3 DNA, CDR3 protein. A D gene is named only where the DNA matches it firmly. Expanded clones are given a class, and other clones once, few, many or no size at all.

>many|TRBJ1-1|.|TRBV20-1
TGCAGTGCTAGTGTTCGGGGAGCTGAAGCTTTCTTT
CSASVRGAEAFF
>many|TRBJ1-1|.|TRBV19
TGTGCCACTCGAGCAGGAACCGCTCGCACTGAAGCTTTCTTT
CATRAGTARTEAFF
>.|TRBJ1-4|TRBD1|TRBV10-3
TGTGCCATCTCGACACAGGGGGCTTGGGAAAAACTGTTTTTT
CAISTQGAWEKLFF
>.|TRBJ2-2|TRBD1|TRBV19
TGTGCCAGTAGTACGGACAGGGGTCGGGCCGGGGAGCTGTTTTTT
CASSTDRGRAGELFF
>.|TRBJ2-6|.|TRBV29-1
TGCAGCGTTGATCGCGCTGAGAACACTGAAGCTTTC
CSVDRAENTEAF
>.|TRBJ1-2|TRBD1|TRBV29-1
TGCAGCACCATCCTAGGGACAGGGGGTAGGGGCTACACCTTC
CSTILGTGGRGYTF
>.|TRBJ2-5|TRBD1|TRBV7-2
TGTGCCAGCAGCTTAAACAGGGACAGCCTCCAAGAGACCCAGTACTTC
CASSLNRDSLQETQYF
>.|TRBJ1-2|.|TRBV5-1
TGCGCCAGCAGCTTCCCCGGGCGCGGGTACACCTTC
CASSFPGRGYTF
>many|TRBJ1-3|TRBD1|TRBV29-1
TGCAGCGTCCCCCCCCAGACCGGGACAGGATACTTCTCTGGAAACACCATATATTTT
CSVPPQTGTGYFSGNTIYF
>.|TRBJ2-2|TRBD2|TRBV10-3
TGTGCCATCAGTGCGGAAACTAGCGGGGATACCGGGGAGCTGTTTTTT
CAISAETSGDTGELFF
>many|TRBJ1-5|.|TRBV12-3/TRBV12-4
TGTGCCAGCAGCCCGGACATCCGTTATAGCAATCAGCCCCAGCATTTT
CASSPDIRYSNQPQHF
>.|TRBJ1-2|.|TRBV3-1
TGTGCCAGCAGCCAAGACGGTGGTCAGGAGTTC
CASSQDGGQEF
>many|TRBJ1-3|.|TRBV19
TGTGCCACTAGAAGGGGAACCCCTGGAAACACCATATATTTT
CATRRGTPGNTIYF
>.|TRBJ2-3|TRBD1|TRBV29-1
TGCAGCGTAGGTAGGGGGCGTACAGATACGCAGTATTTT
CSVGRGRTDTQYF
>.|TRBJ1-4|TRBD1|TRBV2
TGTGCCAGCAGTGTGGACAGGACTAATGAAAAACTGTTTTTT
CASSVDRTNEKLFF
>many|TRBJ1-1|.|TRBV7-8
TGTGCCAGCAGTCACGGGGATAACACTGAAGCTTTCTTT
CASSHGDNTEAFF
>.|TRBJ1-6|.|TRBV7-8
TGTGCCAGCAGCGAGGCTGGGAGAAGGGGGAGCCCCCTCTATAATTCACCCCTCCACTTT
CASSEAGRRGSPLYNSPLHF
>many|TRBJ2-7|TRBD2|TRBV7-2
TGTGCCAGCAGCTTAGCGGCTAGCGGGAAATACGAGCAGTACTTC
CASSLAASGKYEQYF
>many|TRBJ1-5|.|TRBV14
TGTGCCAGCAGCCAAGATCCGAGCCCGGAGCCCCAGCATTTT
CASSQDPSPEPQHF
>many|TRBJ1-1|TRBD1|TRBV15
TGTGCCACCAGCAGATGGGATTTGCAGGGGGCGGCTTTCTTT
CATSRWDLQGAAFF
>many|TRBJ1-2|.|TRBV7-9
TGTGCCAGCAGCCCAGCGGGGGACGGCAGCAGTGGAGGCTACACCTTC
CASSPAGDGSSGGYTF
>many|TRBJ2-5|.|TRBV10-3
TGTGCCATCAGTCTTCGAAGACAGGCCCGCGAAGAGACCCAGTACTTC
CAISLRRQAREETQYF
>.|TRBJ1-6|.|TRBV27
TGTGCCAGCAGGGCCTTCGGGACGGGGAATTCACCCCTCCACTTT
CASRAFGTGNSPLHF
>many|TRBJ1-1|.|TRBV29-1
TGCAGCGTTGATCGGGACCTGAACACTGAAGCTTTCTTT
CSVDRDLNTEAFF
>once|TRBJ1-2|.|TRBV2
TGTGCCAGCAGTGAAGATGGCCAGGGACGGGACTATGGCTACACCTTC
CASSEDGQGRDYGYTF
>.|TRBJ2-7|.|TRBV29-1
TGCAGCGTGGGAGGTGCATCCTACGAGCAGTACTTC
CSVGGASYEQYF
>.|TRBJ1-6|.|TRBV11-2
TGTGCGGGTCAGGGGCGGGATAATTCACCCCTCCACTTT
CAGQGRDNSPLHF
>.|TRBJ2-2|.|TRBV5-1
TGCGCCAGCAGCTTGAGGACACTCGAGAACACCGGGGAGCTGTTTTTT
CASSLRTLENTGELFF
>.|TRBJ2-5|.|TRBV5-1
TGCGCCAGCAAATCGAGAGTCCAAGAGACCCAGTACTTC
CASKSRVQETQYF
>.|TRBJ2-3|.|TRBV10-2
TGCGCCAGCAGTGAGTCGGTGGATACGCAGTATTTT
CASSESVDTQYF
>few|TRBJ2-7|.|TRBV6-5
TGTGCCAGCACGTGGACAGTTAGGGCTAACGAGCAGTACTTC
CASTWTVRANEQYF
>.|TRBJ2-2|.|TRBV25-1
TGTGCTAGAGATCGGTTGGGGGCGTTCCGTGGGGAGCTGTTTTTT
CARDRLGAFRGELFF
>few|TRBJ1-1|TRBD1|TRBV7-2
TGTGCCAGCAGCTTGACAGGGGTTGGTACTGAAGCTTTCTTT
CASSLTGVGTEAFF
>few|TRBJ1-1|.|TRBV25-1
TGTGCCTGGAGTATGGAGATGGGGAACACTGAAGCTTTCTTT
CAWSMEMGNTEAFF
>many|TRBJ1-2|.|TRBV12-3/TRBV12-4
TGTGCCAGCAGGTCCTCGAACGGGCGCTATGGCTACACCTTC
CASRSSNGRYGYTF
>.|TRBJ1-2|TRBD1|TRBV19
TGTGCCAGTAGTATAATGTCAGGGGGCGGCCATGGCTACACCTTC
CASSIMSGGGHGYTF
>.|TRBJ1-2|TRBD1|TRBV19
TGTGCCAGTAGTTACAGGGGCCCTAGCTATGGCTACACCTTC
CASSYRGPSYGYTF
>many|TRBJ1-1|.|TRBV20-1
TGCAGTGCTAAGAATCAAGGTAGAGTGGGTACTGAAGCTTTCTTT
CSAKNQGRVGTEAFF
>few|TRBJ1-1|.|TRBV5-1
TGCGCCAGCAGCTTGGTATCCGGGCTGAACACTGAAGCTTTCTTT
CASSLVSGLNTEAFF
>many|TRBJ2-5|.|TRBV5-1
TGCGCCAGCAGCTTCGAGGGCGGAAGGGAGACCCAGTACTTC
CASSFEGGRETQYF
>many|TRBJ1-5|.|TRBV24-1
TGTGCCACCAGTGACGGGGTTCAGCCCCAGCATTTT
CATSDGVQPQHF
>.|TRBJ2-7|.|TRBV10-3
TGTGCCAGCAGTTCTTTGGACACCCCGGGACAGTACTTC
CASSSLDTPGQYF
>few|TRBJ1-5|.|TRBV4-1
TGCGCCAGCAGCCAAGTTTTTGCCGGGGCCAATCAGCCCCAGCATTTT
CASSQVFAGANQPQHF
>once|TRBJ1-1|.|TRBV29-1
TGCAGCGTTGAAGACAGGGCCGGATCGAACACTGAAGCTTTCTTT
CSVEDRAGSNTEAFF
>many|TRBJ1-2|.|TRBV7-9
TGTGCCAGCAGCCCCCGACGGCCTAACTATGGCTACACCTTC
CASSPRRPNYGYTF